This T cell receptor beta chain stems from a study of long-term antiretroviral therapy in people with HIV. General study points: Viral resistance, ART adherence and therapy changes all lacked available data. Upon ART, diversity increased but remained lower than transplant donor controls.

Comments on this clone: Its antigen remains unknown.

Sequencing relied on immunoSEQ assay v3.0, run at survey level. The data were produced by immunoSEQ multiplex PCR, yet TCRdb's version contains in-frame clones alone and is incomplete. The sample holds about 30,000 clones; roughly 94% are singletons and the top ten take around 3.8%. Specimens retained roughly 0.95-11 million cryopreserved PBMC preceding DNA extraction. This TCR was recovered from a woman aged 50 to 60 with HIV. The sequencing here drew on unsorted PBMCs, taken around 5.4 years after starting antiretroviral therapy.

CDR3 amino acids: CASSTDTGGRQFF. The CDR3 DNA reads TGTGCCAGTAGTACCGACACAGGGGGACGGCAGTTCTTC. This chain connects TRBV19 to TRBJ2-1; 8 nucleotides agree with TRBD1. The CDR3 is made up of 13 amino acids. V was pared by 4 bases and J by 12 bases, with 8 bases of the junction left unmatched. Per the germline V gene, CDR1 is LNHDA and CDR2 is SQIVND (reference sequence).